This T cell receptor (beta chain) emerged from a study of cytomegalovirus exposure and HLA in healthy donors. The repertoire was sequenced with immunoSEQ multiplex PCR; TCRdb's copy has only in-frame clones and lacks some. Of more than 95,000 clones in the sample, roughly 95% were seen once. The V end was cut by 4 bases, the J end by 5 bases, with 15 bases between. Germline V gene sequence: CDR1 SGHKS, CDR2 YYEKEE (reference sequence). CDR3 length: 15 amino acids. The sequencing input was PBMCs. The receptor's source is a man younger than 30 in good health and CMV-seronegative. The chain recombines TRBV5-5 with TRBJ1-4; D is uncertain. The CDR3 coding sequence is TGTGCCAGCAGCCCCCTGGAGGGTGGAAATGAAAAACTGTTTTTT. Translating it yields CASSPLEGGNEKLFF.